Below, 14 T cell receptor beta chains from the same sample are listed, as sequenced in a study of sequential checkpoint blockade in melanoma. Specified treatment: randomized to nivolumab then ipilimumab (arm A) or the reverse (arm B). Using immunoSEQ multiplex PCR, the repertoire was profiled, and TCRdb retains in-frame clones only, with some absent. The repertoire holds just over 15,000 clones, with 77% as singletons. The input for sequencing was CD8+ T cells sorted from blood (inferred from file names), taken from a patient given nivolumab and ipilimumab in sequence. The receptors originated from a human donor with melanoma.

The table lists this clone with a few counts. Mismatch with germline at one junction end may stem from a read error. The chain recombines TRBV5-3 with TRBJ1-1; unclear D gene. TRBV5-3 is flagged as an ORF with uncertain function. The CDR3 spans 15 residues. CDR3 in amino acids: CASSLVGRGDTEAFF. The CDR3 bases are TGTGCCAGCAGCTTAGTGGGGAGAGGTGACACTGAAGCTTTCTTT.

The gene calls are TRBV27 and TRBJ2-1, with D unclear. Germline assignment: CDR1 MNHEY and CDR2 SMNVEV (reference sequence). CDR3 length: 15 residues. V lost 3 bases and J 9 bases, leaving 18 bases between the germline ends. For the CDR3, the DNA is TGTGCCAGCAGTTTGAATATGGTTAACTCGGGTGAGCAGTTCTTC. It is translated as CASSLNMVNSGEQFF.

The V and J genes are TRBV4-3 and TRBJ1-1; 10 positions agree with TRBD1. The germline V gene encodes CDR1 LGHNA and CDR2 YSLEER. This CDR3 has 16 amino acids. Trimming cost V 6 bases and J 0 bases; bases outside gene matches: 7. The CDR3 nucleotides read TGCGCCAGCAGTCCCGGGACAGGGGTCATGAACACTGAAGCTTTCTTT. Amino acids: CASSPGTGVMNTEAFF.

In this sample, this clone turned up a few times. The chain couples TRBV21-1 to TRBJ1-3. TRBV21-1 is assigned pseudogene status. This CDR3 contains 14 residues. Here the CDR3 reads CASSKSRLRNTIYF. The CDR3 coding sequence is TGTGCCAGCAGCAAAAGTCGGTTGAGAAACACCATATATTTT.

V usage is TRBV7-9 and J usage is TRBJ2-7, with D tentatively TRBD1 (6 bases). Germline-derived CDR1 and CDR2 are SEHNR and FQNEAQ (reference sequence). V lost 1 base to trimming and J lost 7 bases, with 8 bases between them. The CDR3 totals 12 residues. CDR3 DNA: TGTGCCAGCAGCTTAGACAGGGAGGAGCAGTACTTC. This sequence encodes CASSLDREEQYF.

This clone has only a few counts. V and J are TRBV5-5 and TRBJ2-7, with 9 bases that match TRBD2. CDR1 is SGHKS and CDR2 is YYEKEE in the germline V gene (reference sequence). V was clipped by 4 bases and J by 6 bases; unmatched bases: 11. This CDR3 spans 15 amino acids. The CDR3 region is CASSLLAGSGLEQYF. In nucleotides, the CDR3 is TGTGCCAGCAGCCTACTAGCGGGCTCAGGGCTCGAGCAGTACTTC.

This sequence joins TRBV6-5 and TRBJ2-1, with 7 bases that match TRBD1. The CDR3 has 15 residues. CDR1 is MNHEY, CDR2 SVGAGI, per germline. With 5 bases clipped from V and 5 bases from J, the junction kept 9 bases outside the gene matches. CDR3 nucleotides: TGTGCCAGCAGTCCGGGACAGTTTCCCAACAATGAGCAGTTCTTC. Its translation: CASSPGQFPNNEQFF.

The genes are TRBV4-1 and TRBJ1-2; D gene unclear. Deletions cut 0 bases from V and 3 bases from J, with 17 bases between. The V gene's germline CDR1 is MGHRA and CDR2 YSYEKL. CDR3 length: 17 amino acids. CDR3 DNA sequence: TGCGCCAGCAGCCAAGACCCCCCTCCCCCCAGTTACTATGGCTACACCTTC. Translation: CASSQDPPPPSYYGYTF.

This chain links TRBV12-5 with TRBJ2-6; D is possibly TRBD1 (5 bases). V shed 2 bases and J shed 0 bases, with 8 bases lying between them. This CDR3 is 16 amino acids long. CDR1 is LGHNT and CDR2 is FRNRAP in the germline V gene. The DNA of the CDR3 is TGTGCTAGTGGTTTGTCACAGGACTCTGGGGCCAACGTCCTGACTTTC. Its protein product is CASGLSQDSGANVLTF.

The V call is TRBV5-1, the J call TRBJ2-7; 7 nucleotides match TRBD1. V was pared by 5 bases and J by 6 bases, with 5 bases of the junction left unmatched. This CDR3 is 12 amino acids long. Germline V lookup: CDR1 SGHRS, CDR2 YFSETQ. The CDR3 coding sequence is TGCGCCAGCAGTCCGACAGGGCCCGAGCAGTACTTC. Translating gives CASSPTGPEQYF.

The chain couples TRBV29-1 to TRBJ2-6; 7 bases are a match to TRBD1. Per germline, CDR1 SQVTM and CDR2 ANQGSEA. This CDR3 is 16 amino acids long. The trim removed 3 bases at V and 0 bases at J, leaving 5 bases unmatched. CDR3 loop: CSVDDRARSGANVLTF. As DNA, the CDR3 is TGCAGCGTTGATGACAGGGCTCGCTCTGGGGCCAACGTCCTGACTTTC.

The chain links TRBV15 to TRBJ2-7, with 10 bases identical to TRBD2. Germline CDR1 reads LNHNV; CDR2 reads YYDKDF (reference sequence). Germline trimming cut 1 base from V and 2 bases from J; bases unmatched to any gene: 2. CDR3 size: 15 residues. The DNA of the CDR3 is TGTGCCACCAGCAGAGGGACTAGCGGAACCTACGAGCAGTACTTC. This codes for CATSRGTSGTYEQYF.

The chain combines TRBV18 with TRBJ2-5; 12 bases match TRBD2. Germline V CDR1 and CDR2: KGHSH, LQKENI. V lost 8 bases, J lost 3 bases, and 4 bases stayed unmatched. There are 14 residues in the CDR3. CDR3 DNA sequence: TGTGCCAGCGGGAGACTAGCGGGAGAAGAGACCCAGTACTTC. Amino acids: CASGRLAGEETQYF. Full variable domain (missing parts from reference TRBV18 and TRBJ2-5): NAGVMQNPRHLVRRRGQEARLRCSPMKGHSHVYWYRQLPEEGLKFMVYLQKENIIDESGMPKERFSAEFPKEGPSILRIQQVVRGDSAAYFCASGRLAGEETQYFGPGTRLLVL.

The CDR3 loop is CASSDFREGAYGYTF. CDR3 sequence (DNA): TGTGCCAGCAGCGACTTTAGGGAGGGCGCATATGGCTACACCTTC. This chain links TRBV7-9 with TRBJ1-2; no clear D. The germline CDR1 and CDR2 sequences are SEHNR and FQNEAQ (reference sequence). The CDR3 consists of 15 residues. V lost 5 bases to trimming and J lost 5 bases, with 18 bases between them.